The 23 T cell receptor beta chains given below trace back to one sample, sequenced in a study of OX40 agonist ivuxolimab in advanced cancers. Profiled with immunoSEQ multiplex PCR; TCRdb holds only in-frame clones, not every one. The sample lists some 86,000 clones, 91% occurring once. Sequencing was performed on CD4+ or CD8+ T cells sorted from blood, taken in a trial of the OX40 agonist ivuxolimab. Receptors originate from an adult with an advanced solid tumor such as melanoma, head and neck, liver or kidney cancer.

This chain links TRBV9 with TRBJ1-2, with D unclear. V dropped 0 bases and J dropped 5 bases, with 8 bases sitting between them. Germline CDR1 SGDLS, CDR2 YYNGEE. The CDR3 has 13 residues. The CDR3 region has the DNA TGTGCCAGCAGCGTAGATGAGGGTTATGGCTACACCTTC. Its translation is CASSVDEGYGYTF.

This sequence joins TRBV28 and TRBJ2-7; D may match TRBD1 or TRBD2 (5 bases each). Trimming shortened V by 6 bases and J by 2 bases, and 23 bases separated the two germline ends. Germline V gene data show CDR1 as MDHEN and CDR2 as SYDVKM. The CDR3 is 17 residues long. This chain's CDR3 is CASSLNAGASRAYEQYF. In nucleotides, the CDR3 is TGTGCCAGCAGCTTAAACGCCGGGGCCAGTCGAGCCTACGAGCAGTACTTC.

CDR3 loop: CASSLIAGGTGELFF. CDR3 sequence (DNA): TGTGCCAGCAGCTTAATAGCGGGAGGCACCGGGGAGCTGTTTTTT. The chain combines TRBV11-2 with TRBJ2-2; 10 nucleotides agree with TRBD2. This CDR3 has 15 amino acids. The V and J ends lost 2 bases and 4 bases, in that order; junction bases with no gene match: 1. The germline V gene encodes CDR1 SGHAT and CDR2 FQNNGV.

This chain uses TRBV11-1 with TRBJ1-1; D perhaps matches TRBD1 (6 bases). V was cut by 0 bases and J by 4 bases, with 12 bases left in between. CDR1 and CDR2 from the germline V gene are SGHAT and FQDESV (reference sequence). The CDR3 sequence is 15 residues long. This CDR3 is CASSLAWTAGTEAFF. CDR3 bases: TGTGCCAGCAGCTTAGCGTGGACAGCGGGCACTGAAGCTTTCTTT.

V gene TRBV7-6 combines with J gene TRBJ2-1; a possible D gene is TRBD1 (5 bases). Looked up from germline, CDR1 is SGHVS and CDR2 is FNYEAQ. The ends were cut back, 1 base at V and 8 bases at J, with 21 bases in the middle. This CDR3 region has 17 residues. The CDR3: CASSLEVTRRDVYEQFF. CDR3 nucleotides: TGTGCCAGCAGCTTAGAGGTTACGCGCAGGGATGTATATGAGCAGTTCTTC.

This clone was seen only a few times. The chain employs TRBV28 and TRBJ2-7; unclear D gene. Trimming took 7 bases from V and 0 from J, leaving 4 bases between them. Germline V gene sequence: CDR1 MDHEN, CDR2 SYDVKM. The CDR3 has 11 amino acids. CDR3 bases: TGTGCCAGCAAACACTCCTACGAGCAGTACTTC. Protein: CASKHSYEQYF.

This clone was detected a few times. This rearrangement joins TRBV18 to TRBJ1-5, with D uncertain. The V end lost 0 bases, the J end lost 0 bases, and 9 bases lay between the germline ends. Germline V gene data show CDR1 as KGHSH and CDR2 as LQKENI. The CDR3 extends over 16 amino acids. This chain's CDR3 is CASSPPEANSNQPQHF. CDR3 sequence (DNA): TGTGCCAGCTCACCACCGGAGGCAAATAGCAATCAGCCCCAGCATTTT.

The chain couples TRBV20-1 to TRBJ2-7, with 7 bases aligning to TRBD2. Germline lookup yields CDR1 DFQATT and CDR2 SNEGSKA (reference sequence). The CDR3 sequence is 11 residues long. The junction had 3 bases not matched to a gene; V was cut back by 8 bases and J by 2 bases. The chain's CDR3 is CSSGTTYEQYF. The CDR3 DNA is TGCAGTAGCGGGACCACCTACGAGCAGTACTTC.

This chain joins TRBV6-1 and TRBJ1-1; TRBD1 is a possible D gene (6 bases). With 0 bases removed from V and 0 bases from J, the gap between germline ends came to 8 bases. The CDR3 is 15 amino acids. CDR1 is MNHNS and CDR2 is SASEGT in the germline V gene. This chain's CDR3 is CASSEAGALNTEAFF. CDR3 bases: TGTGCCAGCAGTGAAGCGGGGGCCTTGAACACTGAAGCTTTCTTT.

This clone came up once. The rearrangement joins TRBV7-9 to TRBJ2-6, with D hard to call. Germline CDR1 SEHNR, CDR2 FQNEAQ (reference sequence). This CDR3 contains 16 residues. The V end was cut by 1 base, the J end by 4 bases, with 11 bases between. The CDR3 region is CASSLDSTPGANVLTF. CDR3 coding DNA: TGTGCCAGCAGCTTAGACAGCACCCCCGGGGCCAACGTCCTGACTTTC. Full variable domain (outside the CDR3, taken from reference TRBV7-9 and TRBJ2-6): DTGVSQNPRHKITKRGQNVTFRCDPISEHNRLYWYRQTLGQGPEFLTYFQNEAQLEKSRLLSDRFSAERPKGSFSTLEIQRTEQGDSAMYLCASSLDSTPGANVLTFGAGSRLTVL.

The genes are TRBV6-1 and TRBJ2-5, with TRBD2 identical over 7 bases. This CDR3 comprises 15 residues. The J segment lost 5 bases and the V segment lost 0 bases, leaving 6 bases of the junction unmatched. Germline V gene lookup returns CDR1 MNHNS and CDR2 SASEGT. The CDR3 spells CASSEAGGPMETQYF. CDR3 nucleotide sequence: TGTGCCAGCAGTGAAGCGGGAGGGCCCATGGAGACCCAGTACTTC.

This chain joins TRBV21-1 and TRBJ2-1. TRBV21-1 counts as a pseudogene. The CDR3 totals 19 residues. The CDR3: CASSLETHRGGSSYNEQFF. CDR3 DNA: TGTGCCAGCAGCCTCGAAACGCACAGGGGCGGGAGTTCCTACAATGAGCAGTTCTTC.

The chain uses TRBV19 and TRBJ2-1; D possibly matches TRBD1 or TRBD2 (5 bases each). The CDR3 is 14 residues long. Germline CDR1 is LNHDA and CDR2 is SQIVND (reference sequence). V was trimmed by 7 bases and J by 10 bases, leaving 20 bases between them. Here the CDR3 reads CASTILGAVGEQFF. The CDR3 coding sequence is TGTGCCAGTACAATTCTCGGGGCAGTCGGGGAGCAGTTCTTC.

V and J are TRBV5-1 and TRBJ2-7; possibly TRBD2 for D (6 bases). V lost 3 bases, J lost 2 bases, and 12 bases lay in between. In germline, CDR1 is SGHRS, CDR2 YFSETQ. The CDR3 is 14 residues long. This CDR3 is CASSWKEGPYEQYF. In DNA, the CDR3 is TGCGCCAGCAGCTGGAAGGAGGGTCCCTACGAGCAGTACTTC.

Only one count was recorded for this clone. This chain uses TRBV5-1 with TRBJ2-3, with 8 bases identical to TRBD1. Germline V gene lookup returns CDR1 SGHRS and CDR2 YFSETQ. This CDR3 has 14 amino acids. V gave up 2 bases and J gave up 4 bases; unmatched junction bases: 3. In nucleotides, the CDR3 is TGCGCCAGCAGCTTTGGACAGGGTCCAGATACGCAGTATTTT. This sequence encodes CASSFGQGPDTQYF.

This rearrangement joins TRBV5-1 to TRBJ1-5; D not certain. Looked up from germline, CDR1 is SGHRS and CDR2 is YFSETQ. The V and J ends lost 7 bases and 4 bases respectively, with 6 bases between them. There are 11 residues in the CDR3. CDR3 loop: CASGQNQPQHF. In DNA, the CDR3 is TGCGCCAGCGGCCAAAATCAGCCCCAGCATTTT. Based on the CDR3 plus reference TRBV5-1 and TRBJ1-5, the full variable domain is KAGVTQTPRYLIKTRGQQVTLSCSPISGHRSVSWYQQTPGQGLQFLFEYFSETQRNKGNFPGRFSGRQFSNSRSEMNVSTLELGDSALYLCASGQNQPQHFGDGTRLSIL.

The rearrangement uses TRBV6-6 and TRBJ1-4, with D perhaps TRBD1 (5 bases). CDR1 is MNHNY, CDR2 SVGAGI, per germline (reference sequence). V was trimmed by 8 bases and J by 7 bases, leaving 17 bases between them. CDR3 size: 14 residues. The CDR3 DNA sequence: TGTGCCAGCGCCGTCCAGGGACCGGGTGAAAAACTGTTTTTT. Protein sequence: CASAVQGPGEKLFF.

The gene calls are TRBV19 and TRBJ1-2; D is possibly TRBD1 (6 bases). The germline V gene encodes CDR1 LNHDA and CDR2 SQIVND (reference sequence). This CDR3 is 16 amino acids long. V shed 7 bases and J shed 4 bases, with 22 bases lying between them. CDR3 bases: TGTGCCAGTACCCAAGGGGGGCACCCCCTTCCCTATGGCTACACCTTC. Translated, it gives CASTQGGHPLPYGYTF.

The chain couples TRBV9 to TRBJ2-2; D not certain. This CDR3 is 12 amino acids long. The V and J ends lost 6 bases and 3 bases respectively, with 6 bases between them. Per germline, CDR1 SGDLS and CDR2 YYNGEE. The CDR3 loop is CASNRDTGELFF. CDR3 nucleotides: TGTGCCAGCAATCGGGACACCGGGGAGCTGTTTTTT. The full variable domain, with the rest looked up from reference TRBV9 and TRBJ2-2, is DSGVTQTPKHLITATGQRVTLRCSPRSGDLSVYWYQQSLDQGLQFLIQYYNGEERAKGNILERFSAQQFPDLHSELNLSSLELGDSALYFCASNRDTGELFFGEGSRLTVL.

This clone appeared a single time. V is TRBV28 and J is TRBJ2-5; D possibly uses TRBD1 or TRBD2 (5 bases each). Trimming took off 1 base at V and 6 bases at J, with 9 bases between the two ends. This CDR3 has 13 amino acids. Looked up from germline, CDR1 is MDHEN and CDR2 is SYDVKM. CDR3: CASSLLGVKTQYF. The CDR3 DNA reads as TGTGCCAGCAGTTTATTGGGGGTAAAGACCCAGTACTTC.

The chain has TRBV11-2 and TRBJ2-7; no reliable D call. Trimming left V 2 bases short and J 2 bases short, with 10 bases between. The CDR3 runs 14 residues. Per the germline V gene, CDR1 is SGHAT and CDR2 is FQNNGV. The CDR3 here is CASSLRRITYEQYF. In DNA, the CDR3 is TGTGCCAGCAGCTTACGGCGGATTACCTACGAGCAGTACTTC.

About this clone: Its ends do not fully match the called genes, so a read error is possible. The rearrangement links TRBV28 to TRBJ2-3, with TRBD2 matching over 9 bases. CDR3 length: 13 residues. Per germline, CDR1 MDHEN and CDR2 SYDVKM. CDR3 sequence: CASSLNRLAVFGF. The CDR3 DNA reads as TGTGCCAGCAGTTTAAATAGACTAGCGGTTTTTGGTTTT.

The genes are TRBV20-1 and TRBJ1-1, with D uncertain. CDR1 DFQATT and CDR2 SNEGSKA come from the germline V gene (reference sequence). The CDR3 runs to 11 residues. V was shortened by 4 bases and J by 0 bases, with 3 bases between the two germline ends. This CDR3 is CSAIMNTEAFF. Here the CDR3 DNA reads TGCAGTGCTATTATGAACACTGAAGCTTTCTTT.